Listed here is a single T cell receptor (beta chain). No antigen is known for it. This record comes from a study of shared clonotypes between healthy human individuals. Overall study context: Sampling drew on donors who were a couple of women and a few men aged 18 to 49. General observations from the study: Clonotype sharing among donors likely depends on sequencing depth.

Unsorted PBMC DNA sequencing spanned ten immunoSEQ deep assay plates. The table came from immunoSEQ multiplex PCR; TCRdb's copy has only in-frame clones and leaves some out. Found here are 490,000 or so clones, around 80% of them singletons; the top ten hold 9.5% to 15%. The TCR was taken from a woman aged 40 to 49 in good health. Some clones in this sample may be carry-over from other donors' samples. Sequencing used PBMCs.

The CDR3 loop reads CASSFASTSGMVSYEQYF. The CDR3, as DNA: TGTGCCAGCAGCTTTGCATCAACTAGCGGGATGGTTTCCTACGAGCAGTACTTC. The rearrangement uses TRBV5-6 and TRBJ2-7; TRBD2 agrees at 10 bases. V was clipped by 2 bases and J by 1 base; unmatched bases: 12. Germline lookup yields CDR1 SGHDT and CDR2 YYEEEE. The CDR3 runs to 18 residues.